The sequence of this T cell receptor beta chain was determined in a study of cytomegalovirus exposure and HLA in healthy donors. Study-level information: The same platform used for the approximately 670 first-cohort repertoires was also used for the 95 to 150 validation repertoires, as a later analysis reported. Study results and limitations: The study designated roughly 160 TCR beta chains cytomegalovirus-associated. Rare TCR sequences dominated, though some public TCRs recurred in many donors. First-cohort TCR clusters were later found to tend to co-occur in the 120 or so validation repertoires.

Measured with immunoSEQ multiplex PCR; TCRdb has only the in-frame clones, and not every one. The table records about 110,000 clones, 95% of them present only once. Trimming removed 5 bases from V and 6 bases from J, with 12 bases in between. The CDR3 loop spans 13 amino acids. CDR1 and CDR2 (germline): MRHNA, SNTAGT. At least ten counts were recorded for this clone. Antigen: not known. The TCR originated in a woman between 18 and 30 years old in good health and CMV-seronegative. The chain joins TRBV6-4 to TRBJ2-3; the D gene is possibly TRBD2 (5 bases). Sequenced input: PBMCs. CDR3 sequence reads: CASSNSEQDTQYF. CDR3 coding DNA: TGTGCCAGCAGTAATAGCGAACAGGATACGCAGTATTTT.